This is a list of T cell receptor beta chains from one sample in a study of shared T cell receptors in the human thymus. Clones were sequenced by immunoSEQ multiplex PCR, and TCRdb holds only the in-frame ones, with some missing. The sample has about 660,000 clones; approximately 89% are singletons. This sample was also put to use in a study of human thymus T cells.

Sample: thymocytes. The receptors derive from a boy under three years old with a congenital heart defect. Each CDR3 is given with its conserved first and last residue. Fields, in order: V gene, clone size, D gene, J gene, CDR3 protein, CDR3 DNA. The D gene is left open where the match is weak. Expanded clones get a size class; other rows say once, few or many, or leave the size out.

V gene: TRBV9; clone size: NA; D gene: NA; J gene: TRBJ1-2; CDR3 protein: CASSVGGQANYGYTF; CDR3 DNA: TGTGCCAGCAGCGTAGGAGGACAAGCTAACTATGGCTACACCTTC
V gene: TRBV27; clone size: once; D gene: NA; J gene: TRBJ1-3; CDR3 protein: CASKRTHNSGNTIYF; CDR3 DNA: TGTGCCAGCAAAAGGACACATAACTCTGGAAACACCATATATTTT
V gene: TRBV29-1; clone size: NA; D gene: NA; J gene: TRBJ2-7; CDR3 protein: CSVEDRLDKQYF; CDR3 DNA: TGCAGCGTTGAAGATCGCCTAGATAAGCAGTACTTC
V gene: TRBV28; clone size: NA; D gene: TRBD1; J gene: TRBJ1-4; CDR3 protein: CASRGTGTNEKLFF; CDR3 DNA: TGTGCCAGCAGGGGGACAGGGACTAATGAAAAACTGTTTTTT
V gene: TRBV28; clone size: NA; D gene: NA; J gene: TRBJ1-1; CDR3 protein: CASSPPLGWDTEAFF; CDR3 DNA: TGTGCCAGCAGTCCCCCCCTCGGGTGGGACACTGAAGCTTTCTTT
V gene: TRBV14; clone size: NA; D gene: TRBD2; J gene: TRBJ2-7; CDR3 protein: CASSQELAGAVEQYF; CDR3 DNA: TGTGCCAGCAGCCAAGAACTAGCGGGAGCGGTCGAGCAGTACTTC
V gene: TRBV12-5; clone size: NA; D gene: NA; J gene: TRBJ1-1; CDR3 protein: CASAERQSNTEAFF; CDR3 DNA: TGTGCTAGTGCCGAGCGGCAGTCGAACACTGAAGCTTTCTTT
V gene: TRBV10-3; clone size: once; D gene: TRBD2; J gene: TRBJ2-7; CDR3 protein: CAIRRLKREEQYF; CDR3 DNA: TGTGCCATCAGGCGCCTTAAGCGGGAAGAGCAGTACTTC
V gene: TRBV5-1; clone size: NA; D gene: NA; J gene: TRBJ2-2; CDR3 protein: CASSSKTETGELFF; CDR3 DNA: TGCGCCAGCAGCTCAAAGACGGAGACCGGGGAGCTGTTTTTT
V gene: TRBV5-4; clone size: once; D gene: NA; J gene: TRBJ2-2; CDR3 protein: CATLRGPGVTGELFF; CDR3 DNA: TGTGCTACCCTGCGGGGTCCCGGGGTTACCGGGGAGCTGTTTTTT
V gene: TRBV6-8; clone size: NA; D gene: TRBD2; J gene: TRBJ2-5; CDR3 protein: CASSNLLAGETQYF; CDR3 DNA: TGTGCCAGCAGTAACCTACTAGCGGGGGAGACCCAGTACTTC
V gene: TRBV12-5; clone size: NA; D gene: TRBD2; J gene: TRBJ2-2; CDR3 protein: CASGKTSGDTGELFF; CDR3 DNA: TGTGCTAGTGGTAAGACTAGCGGGGACACCGGGGAGCTGTTTTTT
V gene: TRBV27; clone size: NA; D gene: TRBD1; J gene: TRBJ2-7; CDR3 protein: CASSSWSGQIYEQYF; CDR3 DNA: TGTGCCAGCAGTTCGTGGTCGGGACAGATATACGAGCAGTACTTC
V gene: TRBV4-1; clone size: NA; D gene: TRBD2; J gene: TRBJ2-7; CDR3 protein: CASRATSGSPYEQYF; CDR3 DNA: TGCGCCAGCAGAGCAACTAGCGGCTCCCCCTACGAGCAGTACTTC